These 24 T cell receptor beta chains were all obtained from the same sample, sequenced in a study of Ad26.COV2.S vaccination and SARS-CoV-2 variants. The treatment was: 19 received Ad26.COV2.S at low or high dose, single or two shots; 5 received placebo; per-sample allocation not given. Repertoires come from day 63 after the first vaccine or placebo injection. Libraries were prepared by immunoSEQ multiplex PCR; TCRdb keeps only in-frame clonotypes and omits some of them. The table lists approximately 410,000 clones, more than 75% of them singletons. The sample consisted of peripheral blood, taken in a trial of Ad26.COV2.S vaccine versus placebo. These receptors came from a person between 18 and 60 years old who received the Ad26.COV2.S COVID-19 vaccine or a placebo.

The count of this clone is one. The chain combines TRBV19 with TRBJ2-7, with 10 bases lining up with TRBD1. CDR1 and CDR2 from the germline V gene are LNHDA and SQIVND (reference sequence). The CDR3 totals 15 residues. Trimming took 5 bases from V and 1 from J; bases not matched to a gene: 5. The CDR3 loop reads CASSSGTGVSYEQYF. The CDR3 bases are TGTGCCAGTAGTTCCGGGACAGGGGTTTCCTACGAGCAGTACTTC.

Here the CDR3 reads CASSVLQGADTGELFF. In DNA, the CDR3 is TGTGCCAGCAGCGTTCTACAGGGGGCGGACACCGGGGAGCTGTTTTTT. This chain uses TRBV11-2 with TRBJ2-2; 9 nucleotides match TRBD1. V lost 5 bases, J lost 3 bases, and 7 bases stayed unmatched. This CDR3 spans 16 amino acids. Germline V gives CDR1 SGHAT, CDR2 FQNNGV. Supplemented by reference TRBV11-2 and TRBJ2-2, the full variable domain reads EAGVAQSPRYKIIEKRQSVAFWCNPISGHATLYWYQQILGQGPKLLIQFQNNGVVDDSQLPKDRFSAERLKGVDSTLKIQPAKLEDSAVYLCASSVLQGADTGELFFGEGSRLTVL.

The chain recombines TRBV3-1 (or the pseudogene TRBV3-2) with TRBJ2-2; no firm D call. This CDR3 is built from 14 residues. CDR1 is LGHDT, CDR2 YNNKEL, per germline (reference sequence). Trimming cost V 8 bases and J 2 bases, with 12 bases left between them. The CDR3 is CASVDRVNTGELFF. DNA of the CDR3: TGTGCCAGCGTTGATAGGGTCAACACCGGGGAGCTGTTTTTT.

CDR3 nucleotides: TGTGCCAGCAGTTACGGGGAGAATCAGCCCCAGCATTTT. This gives the protein CASSYGENQPQHF. V is TRBV6-2 or TRBV6-3 and J is TRBJ1-5; D gene unclear. The germline gives CDR1 MNHEY, CDR2 SVGEGT. V lost 2 bases and J lost 4, with 6 bases in between. The CDR3 consists of 13 residues.

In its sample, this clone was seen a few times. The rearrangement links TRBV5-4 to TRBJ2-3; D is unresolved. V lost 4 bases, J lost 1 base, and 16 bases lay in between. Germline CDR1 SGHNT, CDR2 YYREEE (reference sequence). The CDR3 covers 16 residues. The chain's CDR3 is CASSVRRTTGTDTQYF. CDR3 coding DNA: TGTGCCAGCAGCGTAAGGCGGACGACGGGCACAGATACGCAGTATTTT.

The CDR3 sequence: CASSARDAHYGYTF. The CDR3 DNA reads as TGTGCCAGCAGTGCCCGGGACGCCCACTATGGCTACACCTTC. The chain is built from TRBV9 and TRBJ1-2, with D possibly matching TRBD1 (5 bases). Per germline, CDR1 SGDLS and CDR2 YYNGEE. Trimming took off 5 bases at V and 3 bases at J, with 14 bases between the two ends. This CDR3 is built from 14 residues.

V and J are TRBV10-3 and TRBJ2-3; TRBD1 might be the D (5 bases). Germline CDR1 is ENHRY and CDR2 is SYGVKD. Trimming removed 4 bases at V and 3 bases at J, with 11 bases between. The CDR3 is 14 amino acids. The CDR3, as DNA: TGTGCCATCAGTGGTGGGGCAGGTACAGATACGCAGTATTTT. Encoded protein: CAISGGAGTDTQYF.

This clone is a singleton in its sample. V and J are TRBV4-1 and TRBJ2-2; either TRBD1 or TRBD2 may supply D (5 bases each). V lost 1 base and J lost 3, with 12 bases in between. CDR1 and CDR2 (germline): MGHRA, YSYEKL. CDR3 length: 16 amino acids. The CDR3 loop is CASSQALGEYTGELFF. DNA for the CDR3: TGCGCCAGCAGCCAAGCTCTGGGGGAGTACACCGGGGAGCTGTTTTTT.

The CDR3 DNA sequence: TGCGCCAGCAGCCATTTTACAACAGGGGTCGGGCAGTTCTTC. Encoded protein: CASSHFTTGVGQFF. The chain has TRBV4-1 and TRBJ2-1, with 7 bases fitting TRBD1. The ends lost 3 bases at V and 12 bases at J; junction bases unmatched: 11. The CDR3 loop spans 14 amino acids. Germline V CDR1 and CDR2: MGHRA, YSYEKL.

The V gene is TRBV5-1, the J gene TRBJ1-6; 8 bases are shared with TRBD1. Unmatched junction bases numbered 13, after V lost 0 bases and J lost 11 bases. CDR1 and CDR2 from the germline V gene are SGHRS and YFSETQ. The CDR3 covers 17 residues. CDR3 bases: TGCGCCAGCAGCTTGGGCCCGACAGGGGTTTACCGCGCACCCCTCCACTTT. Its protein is CASSLGPTGVYRAPLHF.

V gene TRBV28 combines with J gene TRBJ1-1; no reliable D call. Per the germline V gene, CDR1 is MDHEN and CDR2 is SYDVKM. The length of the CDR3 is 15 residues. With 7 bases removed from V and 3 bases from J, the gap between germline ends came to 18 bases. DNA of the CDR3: TGTGCCAGCAATTCGCTGGGGTTGTTGGACACTGAAGCTTTCTTT. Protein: CASNSLGLLDTEAFF.

The DNA for the CDR3 is TGCGCCAGCAGCTTGGGCATGGCTAACTATGGCTACACCTTC. Translated, it gives CASSLGMANYGYTF. V is TRBV5-1 and J is TRBJ1-2; no definite D call. In germline, CDR1 is SGHRS, CDR2 YFSETQ. CDR3 length equals 14 residues. The V gene lost 0 bases and the J gene lost 0 bases, with 6 bases spanning the gap.

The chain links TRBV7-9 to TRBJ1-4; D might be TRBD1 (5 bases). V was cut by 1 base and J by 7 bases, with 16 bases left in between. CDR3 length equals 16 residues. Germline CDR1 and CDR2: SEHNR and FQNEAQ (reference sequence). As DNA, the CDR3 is TGTGCCAGCAGCTTAGGCCAGGGAGTTTTTCTTGAAAAACTGTTTTTT. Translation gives CASSLGQGVFLEKLFF. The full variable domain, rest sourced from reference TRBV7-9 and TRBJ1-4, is DTGVSQNPRHKITKRGQNVTFRCDPISEHNRLYWYRQTLGQGPEFLTYFQNEAQLEKSRLLSDRFSAERPKGSFSTLEIQRTEQGDSAMYLCASSLGQGVFLEKLFFGSGTQLSVL.

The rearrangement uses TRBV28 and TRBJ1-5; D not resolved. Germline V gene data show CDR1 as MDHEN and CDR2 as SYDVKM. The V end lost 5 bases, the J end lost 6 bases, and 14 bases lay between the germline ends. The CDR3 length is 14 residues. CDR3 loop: CASSVPLIAQPQHF. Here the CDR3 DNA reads TGTGCCAGCAGTGTGCCCCTTATTGCTCAGCCCCAGCATTTT. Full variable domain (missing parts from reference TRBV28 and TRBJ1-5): DVKVTQSSRYLVKRTGEKVFLECVQDMDHENMFWYRQDPGLGLRLIYFSYDVKMKEKGDIPEGYSVSREKKERFSLILESASTNQTSMYLCASSVPLIAQPQHFGDGTRLSIL.

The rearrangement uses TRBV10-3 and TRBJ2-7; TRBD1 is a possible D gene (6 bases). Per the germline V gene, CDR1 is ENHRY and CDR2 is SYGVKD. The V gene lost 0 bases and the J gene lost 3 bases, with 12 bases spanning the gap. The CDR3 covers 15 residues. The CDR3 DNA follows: TGTGCCATCAGTGAGTCAACAGGGAGTTACTACGAGCAGTACTTC. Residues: CAISESTGSYYEQYF.

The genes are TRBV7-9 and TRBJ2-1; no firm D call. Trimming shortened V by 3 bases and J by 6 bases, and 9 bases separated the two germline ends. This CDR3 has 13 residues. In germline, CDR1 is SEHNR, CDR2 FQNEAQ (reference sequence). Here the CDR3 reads CASSFLGPNEQFF. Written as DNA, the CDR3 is TGTGCCAGCAGCTTCTTGGGTCCCAATGAGCAGTTCTTC.

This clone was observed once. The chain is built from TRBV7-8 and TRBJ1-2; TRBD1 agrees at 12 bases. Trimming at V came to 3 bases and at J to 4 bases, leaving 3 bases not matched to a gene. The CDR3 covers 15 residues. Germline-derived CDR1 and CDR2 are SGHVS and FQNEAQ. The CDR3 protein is CASSLGQGAFYGYTF. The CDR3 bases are TGTGCCAGCAGCTTGGGACAGGGGGCTTTCTATGGCTACACCTTC.

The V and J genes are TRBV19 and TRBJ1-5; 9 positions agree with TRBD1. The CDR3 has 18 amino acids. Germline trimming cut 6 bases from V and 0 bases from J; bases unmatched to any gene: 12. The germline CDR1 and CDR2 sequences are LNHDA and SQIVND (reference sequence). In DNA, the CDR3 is TGTGCCAGTAGCACGGACAGGGGCCGGGGATATAGCAATCAGCCCCAGCATTTT. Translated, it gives CASSTDRGRGYSNQPQHF.

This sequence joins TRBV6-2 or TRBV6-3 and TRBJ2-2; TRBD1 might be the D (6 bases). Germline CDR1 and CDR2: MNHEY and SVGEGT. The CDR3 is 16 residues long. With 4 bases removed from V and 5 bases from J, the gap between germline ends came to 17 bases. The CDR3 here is CASSSRQVSGTGELFF. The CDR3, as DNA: TGTGCCAGCAGTTCCCGACAGGTTTCTGGGACCGGGGAGCTGTTTTTT.

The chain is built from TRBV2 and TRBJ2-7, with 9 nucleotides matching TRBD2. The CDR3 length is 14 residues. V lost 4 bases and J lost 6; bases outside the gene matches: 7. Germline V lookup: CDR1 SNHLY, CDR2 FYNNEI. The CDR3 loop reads CASSVSRGGSEQYF. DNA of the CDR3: TGTGCCAGCAGTGTGTCGCGGGGGGGCTCCGAGCAGTACTTC. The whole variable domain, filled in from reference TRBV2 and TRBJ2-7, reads EPEVTQTPSHQVTQMGQEVILRCVPISNHLYFYWYRQILGQKVEFLVSFYNNEISEKSEIFDDQFSVERPDGSNFTLKIRSTKLEDSAMYFCASSVSRGGSEQYFGPGTRLTVT.

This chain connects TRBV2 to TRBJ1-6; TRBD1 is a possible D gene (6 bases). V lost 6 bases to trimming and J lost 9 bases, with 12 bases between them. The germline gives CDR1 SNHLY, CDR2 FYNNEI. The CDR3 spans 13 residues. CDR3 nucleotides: TGTGCCAGCAGACCGGGGGGGGCTTCACCCCTCCACTTT. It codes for CASRPGGASPLHF.

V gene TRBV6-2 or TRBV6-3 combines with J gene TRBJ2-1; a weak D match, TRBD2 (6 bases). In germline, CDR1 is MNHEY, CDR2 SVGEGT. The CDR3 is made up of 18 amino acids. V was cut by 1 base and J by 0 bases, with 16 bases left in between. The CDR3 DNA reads TGTGCCAGCAGTTACTACTCCCGGGACTCTAGCTCCTACAATGAGCAGTTCTTC. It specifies CASSYYSRDSSSYNEQFF.

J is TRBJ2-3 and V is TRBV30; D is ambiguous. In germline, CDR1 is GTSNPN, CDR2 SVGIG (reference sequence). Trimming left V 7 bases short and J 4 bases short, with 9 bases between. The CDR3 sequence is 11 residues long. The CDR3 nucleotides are TGTGCCTCGGCGGTTGCAGATACGCAGTATTTT. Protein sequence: CASAVADTQYF.

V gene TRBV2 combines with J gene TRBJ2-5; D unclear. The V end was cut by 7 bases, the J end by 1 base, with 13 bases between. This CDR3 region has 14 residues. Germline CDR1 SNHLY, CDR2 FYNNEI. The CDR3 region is CASTIRRTQETQYF. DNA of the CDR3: TGTGCCAGCACTATTAGGAGAACCCAAGAGACCCAGTACTTC.